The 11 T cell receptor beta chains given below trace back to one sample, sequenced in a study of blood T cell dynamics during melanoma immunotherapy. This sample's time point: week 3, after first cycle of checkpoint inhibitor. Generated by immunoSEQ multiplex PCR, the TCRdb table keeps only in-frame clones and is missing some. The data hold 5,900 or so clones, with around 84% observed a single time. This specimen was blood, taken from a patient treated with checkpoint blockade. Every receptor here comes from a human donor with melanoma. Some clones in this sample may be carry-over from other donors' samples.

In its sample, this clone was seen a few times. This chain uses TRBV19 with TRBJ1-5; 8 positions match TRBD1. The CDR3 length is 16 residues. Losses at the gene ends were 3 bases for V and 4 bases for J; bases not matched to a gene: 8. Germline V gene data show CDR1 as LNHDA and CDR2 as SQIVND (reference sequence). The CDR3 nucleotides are TGTGCCAGTAGTATGATCTCGGGACAGGTTAATCAGCCCCAGCATTTT. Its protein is CASSMISGQVNQPQHF.

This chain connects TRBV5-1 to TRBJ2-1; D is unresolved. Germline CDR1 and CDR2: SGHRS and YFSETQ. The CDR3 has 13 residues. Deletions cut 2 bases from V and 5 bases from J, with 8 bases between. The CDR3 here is CASSFQDNNEQFF. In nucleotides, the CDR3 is TGCGCCAGCAGCTTTCAGGATAACAATGAGCAGTTCTTC.

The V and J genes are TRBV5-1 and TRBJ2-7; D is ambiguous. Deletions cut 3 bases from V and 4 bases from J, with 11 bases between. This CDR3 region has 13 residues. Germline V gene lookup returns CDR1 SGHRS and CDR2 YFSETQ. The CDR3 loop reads CASSSNVGYEQYF. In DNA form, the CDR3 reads TGCGCCAGCAGCTCCAATGTAGGGTACGAGCAGTACTTC.

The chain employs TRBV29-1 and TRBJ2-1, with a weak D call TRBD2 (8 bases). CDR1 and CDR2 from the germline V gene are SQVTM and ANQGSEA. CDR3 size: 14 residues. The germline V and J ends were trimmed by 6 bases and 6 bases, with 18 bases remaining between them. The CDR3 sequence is CSVQGGREANEQFF. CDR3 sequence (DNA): TGCAGCGTCCAGGGGGGGCGGGAGGCCAATGAGCAGTTCTTC.

The DNA of the CDR3 is TGTGCCAGCAGCTTAACAGGGCCCTTGCATGAGCAGTTCTTC. Translated: CASSLTGPLHEQFF. V is TRBV7-2 and J is TRBJ2-1; D perhaps matches TRBD1 (6 bases). Germline loops: CDR1 SGHTA, CDR2 FQGNSA. CDR3 length: 14 amino acids. The V and J ends lost 2 bases and 8 bases respectively, with 13 bases between them.

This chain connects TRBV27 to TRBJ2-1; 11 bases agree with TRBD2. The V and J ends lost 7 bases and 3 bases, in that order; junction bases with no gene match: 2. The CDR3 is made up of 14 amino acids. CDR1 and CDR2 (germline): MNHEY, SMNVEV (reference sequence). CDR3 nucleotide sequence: TGTGCCAGCAAGACTAGCGGGAACTACAATGAGCAGTTCTTC. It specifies CASKTSGNYNEQFF.

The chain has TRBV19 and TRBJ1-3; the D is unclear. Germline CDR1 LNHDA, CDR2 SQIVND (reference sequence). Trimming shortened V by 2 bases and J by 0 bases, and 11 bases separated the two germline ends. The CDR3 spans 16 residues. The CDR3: CASSISRGPSGNTIYF. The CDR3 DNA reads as TGTGCCAGTAGTATAAGTAGAGGGCCCTCTGGAAACACCATATATTTT.

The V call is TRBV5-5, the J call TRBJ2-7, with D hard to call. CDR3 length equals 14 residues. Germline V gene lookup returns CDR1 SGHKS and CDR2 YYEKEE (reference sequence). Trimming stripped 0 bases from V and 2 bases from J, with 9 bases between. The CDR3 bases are TGTGCCAGCAGCTTGGTTGGCAGCCCCTACGAGCAGTACTTC. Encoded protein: CASSLVGSPYEQYF.

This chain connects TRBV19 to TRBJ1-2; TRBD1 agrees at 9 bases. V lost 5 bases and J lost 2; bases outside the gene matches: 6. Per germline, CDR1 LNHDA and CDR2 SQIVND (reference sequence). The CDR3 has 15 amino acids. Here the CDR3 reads CASSPTGQGNYGYTF. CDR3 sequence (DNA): TGTGCCAGTAGTCCAACCGGACAGGGGAACTATGGCTACACCTTC.

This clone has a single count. CDR3 protein: CASRRRGLSYNEQFF. The CDR3, as DNA: TGCGCCAGCAGGCGCAGGGGGCTCTCCTACAATGAGCAGTTCTTC. This chain connects TRBV5-1 to TRBJ2-1; 8 bases line up with TRBD1. V trimming: 5 bases; J trimming: 0 bases; junction bases outside the gene matches: 4. The length of the CDR3 is 15 residues. CDR1 is SGHRS, CDR2 YFSETQ, per germline.

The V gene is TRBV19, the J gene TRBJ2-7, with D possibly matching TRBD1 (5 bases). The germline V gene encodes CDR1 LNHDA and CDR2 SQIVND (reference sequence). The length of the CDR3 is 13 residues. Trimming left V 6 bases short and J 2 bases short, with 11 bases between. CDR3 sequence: CASRKTEAYEQYF. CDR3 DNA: TGTGCCAGTAGAAAGACAGAGGCCTACGAGCAGTACTTC. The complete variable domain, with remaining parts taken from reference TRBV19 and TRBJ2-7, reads DGGITQSPKYLFRKEGQNVTLSCEQNLNHDAMYWYRQDPGQGLRLIYYSQIVNDFQKGDIAEGYSVSREKKESFPLTVTSAQKNPTAFYLCASRKTEAYEQYFGPGTRLTVT.